This section outlines one T cell receptor beta chain sequence together with its context. What it binds is not known. TCRdb's table, derived via immunoSEQ multiplex PCR, lists solely in-frame clones and lacks some. The repertoire table contains over 140,000 clones. The source of the sample is a study of T cell responses to AZD1222 COVID-19 vaccine. General study results and limits: Baseline seropositivity occurred in only six AZD1222 recipients. Nearly half of spike-specific TCRs reportedly target variant regions that are unmutated in the B.1.351 and B.1.1.7 variants. With dominance at 160-218 and 743-854, vaccine-associated CD4 TCRs spanned spike. Among the donors, most were white British and more were female, and clonal diversity was possibly underestimated.

Germline V gene data show CDR1 as SEHNR and CDR2 as FQNEAQ (reference sequence). V lost 2 bases and J 3 bases, leaving 13 bases between the germline ends. This CDR3 comprises 16 residues. This clonotype was obtained from an adult in good health. The chain links TRBV7-9 to TRBJ2-2; D may be TRBD2 (5 bases). The sequencing input was peripheral blood. The CDR3 DNA sequence: TGTGCCAGCAGCTTACGAGGGCCCCCGGACACCGGGGAGCTGTTTTTT. It encodes CASSLRGPPDTGELFF.